The 20 T cell receptor beta chains below were found in one sample sequenced in a study of identical twins. TCRdb analysed the 5' RACE reads with MiXCR anew, one entry per CDR3 protein. This table has some 270,000 distinct CDR3 sequences, roughly 8% appearing once. The same sample was also used in a study of yellow fever vaccine responses in identical twins.

Sequencing input: CD8+ T cells sorted from blood. All receptors come from a woman younger than 30 in good health.

The chain combines TRBV9 with TRBJ2-5, with D maybe TRBD2 (7 bases). This CDR3 contains 15 residues. Looked up from germline, CDR1 is SGDLS and CDR2 is YYNGEE. Deletions cut 5 bases from V and 5 bases from J, with 19 bases between. CDR3 in DNA: TGTGCCAGCAGTAAAGGGGGGGGCCAGCGGGAGACCCAGTACTTC. This encodes CASSKGGGQRETQYF.

In its sample, this clonotype was seen many times. The chain uses TRBV7-9 and TRBJ1-5; a weak D match, TRBD1 (5 bases). CDR3 length equals 13 residues. V gave up 6 bases and J gave up 5 bases, with 11 bases separating them. Germline-derived CDR1 and CDR2 are SEHNR and FQNEAQ (reference sequence). The CDR3 here is CASRLGVDQPQHF. The CDR3 nucleotides are TGTGCCAGCAGGTTGGGGGTCGATCAGCCCCAGCATTTT.

The rearrangement uses TRBV28 and TRBJ2-7; no reliable D call. The germline V and J ends were trimmed by 7 bases and 2 bases, with 12 bases remaining between them. CDR1 is MDHEN and CDR2 is SYDVKM in the germline V gene. CDR3 size: 13 residues. CDR3 region: CASKFPGAYEQYF. The CDR3 DNA sequence: TGTGCCAGCAAGTTTCCTGGGGCCTACGAGCAGTACTTC. The entire variable domain, with the rest obtained from reference TRBV28 and TRBJ2-7, is as follows: DVKVTQSSRYLVKRTGEKVFLECVQDMDHENMFWYRQDPGLGLRLIYFSYDVKMKEKGDIPEGYSVSREKKERFSLILESASTNQTSMYLCASKFPGAYEQYFGPGTRLTVT.

The genes are TRBV6-5 and TRBJ2-2; TRBD1 matches 9 bases. Trimming at V came to 0 bases and at J to 11 bases, leaving 7 bases not matched to a gene. The germline V gene encodes CDR1 MNHEY and CDR2 SVGAGI. The CDR3 consists of 15 residues. CDR3 loop: CASSYSTGQGPELFF. CDR3 DNA sequence: TGTGCCAGCAGTTACTCGACAGGACAGGGGCCCGAGCTGTTTTTT.

The chain carries TRBV12-5 and TRBJ2-2; D may be TRBD2 (6 bases). The CDR3 is 12 residues long. Germline CDR1 is LGHNT and CDR2 is FRNRAP. V was shortened by 6 bases and J by 5 bases, with 7 bases between the two germline ends. CDR3 loop: CASGEGTGELFF. The CDR3 DNA reads as TGTGCTAGTGGGGAGGGGACCGGGGAGCTGTTTTTT.

The chain uses TRBV27 and TRBJ2-5, with 10 bases that match TRBD2. Germline values: CDR1 MNHEY, CDR2 SMNVEV (reference sequence). The CDR3 spans 15 residues. The trim removed 3 bases at V and 2 bases at J, leaving 3 bases unmatched. CDR3 nucleotides: TGTGCCAGCAGTTTCAGGACTAGCGGACAAGAGACCCAGTACTTC. Its translation: CASSFRTSGQETQYF.

This clonotype showed up just a few times. The chain combines TRBV15 with TRBJ2-1; 7 nucleotides match TRBD1. Germline V gene sequence: CDR1 LNHNV, CDR2 YYDKDF (reference sequence). This CDR3 region has 15 residues. V lost 1 base to trimming and J lost 6 bases; unmatched junction nucleotides: 6. The CDR3 nucleotides are TGTGCCACCAGCAGAGCAGGGGGTCTCAGCAATGAGCAGTTCTTC. Its protein is CATSRAGGLSNEQFF.

This clonotype appeared a few times. The CDR3 coding sequence is TGTGCCAGCAGTCTGACAGCCACTTCCTACAATGAGCAGTTCTTC. It is translated as CASSLTATSYNEQFF. The chain employs TRBV28 and TRBJ2-1; D perhaps matches TRBD1 (5 bases). Trimming left V 5 bases short and J 1 base short, with 12 bases between. CDR3 length equals 15 residues. From germline, CDR1 is MDHEN and CDR2 SYDVKM. The variable domain in full, completed from reference TRBV28 and TRBJ2-1, reads DVKVTQSSRYLVKRTGEKVFLECVQDMDHENMFWYRQDPGLGLRLIYFSYDVKMKEKGDIPEGYSVSREKKERFSLILESASTNQTSMYLCASSLTATSYNEQFFGPGTRLTVL.

This chain connects TRBV9 to TRBJ2-5; D is possibly TRBD2 (6 bases). Germline CDR1 reads SGDLS; CDR2 reads YYNGEE. Trimming pared 0 bases from V and 2 bases from J, leaving 11 bases between. The CDR3 contains 15 residues. The CDR3: CASSVDGGNQETQYF. CDR3 nucleotide sequence: TGTGCCAGCAGCGTAGATGGGGGGAATCAAGAGACCCAGTACTTC.

This chain uses TRBV15 with TRBJ1-2; D is perhaps TRBD1 (6 bases). The length of the CDR3 is 13 residues. Germline V gene data show CDR1 as LNHNV and CDR2 as YYDKDF (reference sequence). Trimming removed 3 bases from V and 5 bases from J, with 10 bases in between. The CDR3 nucleotides read TGTGCCACCAGCAGCGGGACACCTTATGGCTACACCTTC. Translation: CATSSGTPYGYTF.

This clonotype was counted a few times. The chain links TRBV28 to TRBJ1-3, with D perhaps matching TRBD1 (6 bases). The CDR3 consists of 17 residues. V gave up 4 bases and J gave up 4 bases, with 20 bases separating them. The V gene's germline CDR1 is MDHEN and CDR2 SYDVKM. The DNA for the CDR3 is TGTGCCAGCAGTTCCCTTTTCCACAGGGAGTCAGGAAACACCATATATTTT. It codes for CASSSLFHRESGNTIYF.

This clonotype has ten or more counts. The chain uses TRBV29-1 and TRBJ2-7; D is ambiguous. The CDR3 has 14 residues. V was trimmed by 6 bases and J by 3 bases, leaving 18 bases between them. Looked up from germline, CDR1 is SQVTM and CDR2 is ANQGSEA. The CDR3 DNA reads as TGCAGCGTAACCGCCGAAACTCCCTACTACGAGCAGTACTTC. It yields the protein CSVTAETPYYEQYF.

This clonotype was seen a handful of times. The chain joins TRBV7-3 to TRBJ2-5, with D perhaps TRBD2 (7 bases). Germline CDR1 and CDR2: SGHTA and FQGTGA. Trimming removed 2 bases from V and 2 bases from J, with 12 bases in between. This CDR3 comprises 15 residues. This CDR3 reads CASSLWGGQQETQYF. The CDR3 nucleotides read TGTGCCAGCAGCTTATGGGGGGGGCAACAAGAGACCCAGTACTTC.

This clonotype was counted only a few times. This sequence joins TRBV10-3 and TRBJ2-7; no clear D gene. The germline V gene encodes CDR1 ENHRY and CDR2 SYGVKD. This CDR3 spans 14 amino acids. The V end lost 4 bases, the J end lost 4 bases, and 14 bases lay between the germline ends. The CDR3 DNA follows: TGTGCCATCAGTGCACCTCCTAGGGAATACGAGCAGTACTTC. Translation gives CAISAPPREYEQYF.

This clonotype was recorded at least ten times. The chain uses TRBV10-3 and TRBJ1-2, with 8 bases fitting TRBD1. CDR3 length: 13 amino acids. Germline CDR1 reads ENHRY; CDR2 reads SYGVKD. The junction had 10 bases not matched to a gene; V was cut back by 10 bases and J by 6 bases. The chain's CDR3 is CASQPDRVDGYTF. The CDR3 DNA follows: TGTGCCAGCCAGCCGGACAGGGTTGATGGCTACACCTTC.

This clonotype has at least ten counts. The chain uses TRBV4-3 and TRBJ2-1, with D unresolved. There are 16 residues in the CDR3. The germline gives CDR1 LGHNA, CDR2 YSLEER. V was shortened by 0 bases and J by 5 bases, with 14 bases between the two germline ends. For the CDR3, the DNA is TGCGCCAGCAGCCAAGACTTAGCATCCTCACACAATGAGCAGTTCTTC. Its protein is CASSQDLASSHNEQFF.

This clonotype was counted between two and nine times. This chain links TRBV15 with TRBJ2-7, with D perhaps assigned TRBD1 or TRBD2 (6 bases each). The CDR3 is made up of 18 amino acids. V shed 0 bases and J shed 5 bases, with 23 bases lying between them. Germline V gene lookup returns CDR1 LNHNV and CDR2 YYDKDF (reference sequence). The CDR3 DNA reads as TGTGCCACCAGCAGAGAGAGGGGGACGGATACGGGAGAGGACGAGCAGTACTTC. This translates into CATSRERGTDTGEDEQYF.

This clonotype was counted a few times. An end of the junction does not agree with germline; a read error may underlie this. J is TRBJ2-2 and V is TRBV27; 8 nucleotides match TRBD2. The CDR3 has 15 residues. Germline V gives CDR1 MNHEY, CDR2 SMNVEV (reference sequence). CDR3 region: CASAYGRAEVGELLF. The DNA of the CDR3 is TGTGCCAGCGCCTACGGGAGGGCCGAGGTCGGGGAGCTGCTTTTT.

In its sample, this clonotype was seen many times. V usage is TRBV20-1 and J usage is TRBJ2-1; 8 bases map to TRBD2. There are 14 residues in the CDR3. Germline V lookup: CDR1 DFQATT, CDR2 SNEGSKA (reference sequence). The junction had 9 bases not matched to a gene; V was cut back by 3 bases and J by 8 bases. This CDR3 reads CSARGQREFYEQFF. CDR3 DNA sequence: TGCAGTGCTAGGGGGCAGCGGGAGTTCTATGAGCAGTTCTTC.

The chain uses TRBV11-2 and TRBJ2-1; TRBD2 might be the D (6 bases). Germline CDR1 and CDR2: SGHAT and FQNNGV. The CDR3 loop spans 15 amino acids. Trimming stripped 5 bases from V and 4 bases from J, with 15 bases between. CDR3 nucleotides: TGTGCCAGCAGCCCCCAATCCGGGGGATACAATGAGCAGTTCTTC. Encoded protein: CASSPQSGGYNEQFF. The whole variable domain, remainder taken from reference TRBV11-2 and TRBJ2-1, is EAGVAQSPRYKIIEKRQSVAFWCNPISGHATLYWYQQILGQGPKLLIQFQNNGVVDDSQLPKDRFSAERLKGVDSTLKIQPAKLEDSAVYLCASSPQSGGYNEQFFGPGTRLTVL.